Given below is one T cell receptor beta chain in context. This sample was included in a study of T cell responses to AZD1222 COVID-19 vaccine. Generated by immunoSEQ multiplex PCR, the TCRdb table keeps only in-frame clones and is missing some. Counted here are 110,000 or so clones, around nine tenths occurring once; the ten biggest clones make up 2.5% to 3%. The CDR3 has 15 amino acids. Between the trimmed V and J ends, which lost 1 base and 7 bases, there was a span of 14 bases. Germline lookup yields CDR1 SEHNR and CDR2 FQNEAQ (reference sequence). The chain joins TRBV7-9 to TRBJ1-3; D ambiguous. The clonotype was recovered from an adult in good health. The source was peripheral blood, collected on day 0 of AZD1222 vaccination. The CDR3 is CASSLGATYRNTIYF. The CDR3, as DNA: TGTGCCAGCAGCTTAGGAGCCACATATCGGAACACCATATATTTT.